The clone carrying this TCR beta chain occurred once. This sample is drawn from a study of blood T cell repertoires in COVID-19. Study background: Samples taken during acute and convalescent COVID-19 were collected in the United States, Italy and Spain. Nucleic acid was either cDNA or gDNA, and it came from T cells, B-cell-depleted T cells, or PBMCs.

Trimming cost V 4 bases and J 2 bases, with 8 bases left between them. The germline V gene has CDR1 LGHNA and CDR2 YSLEER. CDR3 size: 14 residues. Authors' methods: Cell counts per sample came from amplifying reference gene primers. Data came from immunoSEQ multiplex PCR; TCRdb stores just in-frame clones and leaves some out. Clonal size and the V and J genes are those of that table, whereas D and trimming came from the DNA. The sample shows hundreds of thousands of clones, more than 70% of them seen only once. The sequence was obtained from a woman in her thirties with COVID-19, enrolled during active disease. This chain uses TRBV4-3 with TRBJ2-2, with no clear D. Sequenced material: peripheral blood. CDR3 coding DNA: TGCGCCAGCAGCCGGCTTACAAACACCGGGGAGCTGTTTTTT. Its translation: CASSRLTNTGELFF.